This T cell receptor beta chain was sequenced in a study of T-cell memory formation after mild COVID-19. Findings of the study overall: The CD4+ clones that contracted clustered mainly within CM and EM, and the CD8+ clones concentrated in EMRA.

Constant-segment primers and 5'RACE yielded cDNA libraries for TCR alpha and TCR beta, each carrying sample barcodes and UMIs. MiXCR, applied by TCRdb to the 5' RACE reads, yields one record per CDR3 protein. The sample records about 170,000 distinct CDR3 sequences, approximately 12% being singletons. This clonotype was recorded only once. Its target is not known. Trimming pared 5 bases from V and 0 bases from J, leaving 7 bases between. Germline V gene data show CDR1 as MRHNA and CDR2 as SNTAGT. The CDR3 is 14 amino acids. Material for sequencing was PBMCs or a T cell subset sorted from them (not recorded which). This TCR derives from a man aged 18 to 29 who had mild COVID-19 (a few samples of this study predate the infection). Cell type and time point are not known. The V call is TRBV6-4, the J call TRBJ2-2, with D unresolved. Here the CDR3 reads CASSPQTNTGELFF. The CDR3 coding sequence is TGTGCCAGCAGTCCACAGACGAACACCGGGGAGCTGTTTTTT.